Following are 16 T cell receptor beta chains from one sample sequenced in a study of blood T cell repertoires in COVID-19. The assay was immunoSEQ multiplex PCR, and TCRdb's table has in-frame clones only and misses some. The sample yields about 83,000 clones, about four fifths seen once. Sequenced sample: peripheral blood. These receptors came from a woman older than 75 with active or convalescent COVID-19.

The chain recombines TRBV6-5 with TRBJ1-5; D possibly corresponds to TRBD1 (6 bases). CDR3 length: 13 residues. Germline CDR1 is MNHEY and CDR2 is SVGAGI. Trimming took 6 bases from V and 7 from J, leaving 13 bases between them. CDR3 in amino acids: CASSRTADQPQHF. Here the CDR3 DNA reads TGTGCCAGCAGCAGGACAGCCGACCAGCCCCAGCATTTT.

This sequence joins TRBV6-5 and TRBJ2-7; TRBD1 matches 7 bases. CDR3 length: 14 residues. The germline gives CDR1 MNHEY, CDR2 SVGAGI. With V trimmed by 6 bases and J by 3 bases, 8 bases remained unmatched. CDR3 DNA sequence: TGTGCCAGCAGGGGGACAGAGCCTTACTACGAGCAGTACTTC. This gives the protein CASRGTEPYYEQYF.

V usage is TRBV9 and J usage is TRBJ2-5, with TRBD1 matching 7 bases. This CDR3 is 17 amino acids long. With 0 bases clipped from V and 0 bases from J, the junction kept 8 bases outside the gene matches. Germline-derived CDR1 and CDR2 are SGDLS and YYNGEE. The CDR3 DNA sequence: TGTGCCAGCAGCGTAGGGGCCCGGGACAGAAACCAAGAGACCCAGTACTTC. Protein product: CASSVGARDRNQETQYF.

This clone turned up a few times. CDR3 protein: CASSPRDTGELFF. The CDR3 DNA is TGTGCCAGCAGTCCCCGGGACACCGGGGAGCTGTTTTTT. The rearrangement links TRBV6-2 or TRBV6-3 to TRBJ2-2; D remains unclear. The V gene's germline CDR1 is MNHEY and CDR2 SVGEGT. Trimming left V 5 bases short and J 3 bases short, with 7 bases between. This CDR3 spans 13 amino acids.

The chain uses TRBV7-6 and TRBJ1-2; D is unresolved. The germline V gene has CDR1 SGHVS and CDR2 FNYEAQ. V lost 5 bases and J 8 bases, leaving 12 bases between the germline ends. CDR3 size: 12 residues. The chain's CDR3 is CASSRGGYGYTF. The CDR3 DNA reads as TGTGCCAGCAGCCGTGGAGGGTACGGCTACACCTTC.

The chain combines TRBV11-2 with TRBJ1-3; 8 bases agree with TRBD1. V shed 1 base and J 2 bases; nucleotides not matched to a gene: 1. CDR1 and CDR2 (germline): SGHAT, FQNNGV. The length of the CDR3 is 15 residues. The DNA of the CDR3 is TGTGCCAGCAGCTTAGGGACAGGGACTGGAAACACCATATATTTT. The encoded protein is CASSLGTGTGNTIYF. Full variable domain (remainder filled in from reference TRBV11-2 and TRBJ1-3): EAGVAQSPRYKIIEKRQSVAFWCNPISGHATLYWYQQILGQGPKLLIQFQNNGVVDDSQLPKDRFSAERLKGVDSTLKIQPAKLEDSAVYLCASSLGTGTGNTIYFGEGSWLTVV.

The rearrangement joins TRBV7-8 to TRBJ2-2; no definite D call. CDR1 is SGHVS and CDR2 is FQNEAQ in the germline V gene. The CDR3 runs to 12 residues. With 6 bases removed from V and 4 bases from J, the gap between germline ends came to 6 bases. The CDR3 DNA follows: TGTGCCAGCAGACATTCCACCGGGGAGCTGTTTTTT. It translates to CASRHSTGELFF.

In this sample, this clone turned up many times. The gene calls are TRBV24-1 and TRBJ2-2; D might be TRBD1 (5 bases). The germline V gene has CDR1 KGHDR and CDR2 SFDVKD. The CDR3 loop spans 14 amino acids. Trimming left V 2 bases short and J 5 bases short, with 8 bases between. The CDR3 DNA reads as TGTGCCACCAGTGATTACCCAGGGACCGGGGAGCTGTTTTTT. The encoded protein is CATSDYPGTGELFF.

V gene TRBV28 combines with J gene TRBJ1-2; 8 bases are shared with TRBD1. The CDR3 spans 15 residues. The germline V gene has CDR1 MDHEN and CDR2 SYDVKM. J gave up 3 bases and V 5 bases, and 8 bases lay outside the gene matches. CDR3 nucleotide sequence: TGTGCCAGCAGTACCGAAGACAGGGGAGACTATGGCTACACCTTC. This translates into CASSTEDRGDYGYTF.

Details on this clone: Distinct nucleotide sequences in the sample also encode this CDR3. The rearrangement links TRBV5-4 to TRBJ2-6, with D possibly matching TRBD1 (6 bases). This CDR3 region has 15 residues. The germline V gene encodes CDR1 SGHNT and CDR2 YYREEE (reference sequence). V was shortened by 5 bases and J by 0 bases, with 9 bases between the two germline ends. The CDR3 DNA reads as TGTGCCAGCAGTTCAGGGGTCTCTGGGGCCAACGTCCTGACTTTC. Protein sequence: CASSSGVSGANVLTF.

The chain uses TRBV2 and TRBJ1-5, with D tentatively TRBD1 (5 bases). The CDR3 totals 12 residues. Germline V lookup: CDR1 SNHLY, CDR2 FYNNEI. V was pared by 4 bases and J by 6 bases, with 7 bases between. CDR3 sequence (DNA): TGTGCCAGCAGTGCGGGGGGTCAGCCCCAGCATTTT. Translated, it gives CASSAGGQPQHF.

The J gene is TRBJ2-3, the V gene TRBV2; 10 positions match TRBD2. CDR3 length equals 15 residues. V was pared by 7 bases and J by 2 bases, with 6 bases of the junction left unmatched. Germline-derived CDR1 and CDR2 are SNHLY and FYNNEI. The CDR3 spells CASISSGGVTDTQYF. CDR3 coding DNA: TGTGCCAGCATATCTAGCGGGGGAGTCACAGATACGCAGTATTTT.

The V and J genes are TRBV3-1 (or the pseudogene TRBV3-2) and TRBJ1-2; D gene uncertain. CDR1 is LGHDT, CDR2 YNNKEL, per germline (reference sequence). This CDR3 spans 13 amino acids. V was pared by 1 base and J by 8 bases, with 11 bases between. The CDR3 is CASSQAEGEGYTF. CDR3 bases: TGTGCCAGCAGCCAAGCGGAGGGCGAGGGCTACACCTTC.

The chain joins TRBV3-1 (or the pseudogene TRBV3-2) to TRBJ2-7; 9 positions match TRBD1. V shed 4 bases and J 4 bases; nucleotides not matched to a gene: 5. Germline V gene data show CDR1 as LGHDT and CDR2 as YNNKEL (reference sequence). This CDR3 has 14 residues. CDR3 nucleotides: TGTGCCAGCAGCCCGGGACAGGGTTTTTACGAGCAGTACTTC. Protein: CASSPGQGFYEQYF.

The CDR3 bases are TGCAGCGTTGAGTCCGGGATCAACGAGCAGTACTTC. Its protein is CSVESGINEQYF. The chain recombines TRBV29-1 with TRBJ2-7; tentatively, D is TRBD2 (5 bases). Germline assignment: CDR1 SQVTM and CDR2 ANQGSEA. The V end was cut by 3 bases, the J end by 5 bases, with 11 bases between. CDR3 size: 12 residues.

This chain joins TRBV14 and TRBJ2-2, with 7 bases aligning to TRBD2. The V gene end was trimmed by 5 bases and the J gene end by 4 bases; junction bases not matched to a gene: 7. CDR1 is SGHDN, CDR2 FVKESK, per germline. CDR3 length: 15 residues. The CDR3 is CASSGRGGITGELFF. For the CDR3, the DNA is TGTGCCAGCAGCGGACGGGGAGGGATCACCGGGGAGCTGTTTTTT.